The 16 T cell receptor beta chains given below trace back to one sample, sequenced in a study of blood T cells in healthy people across ages (dated by TCRdb to the mid-2010s). The method was 5' RACE. TCRdb records Illumina HiSeq 2500 as the sequencer. The second PCR ran for about 7 to 11 cycles and used a J-beta primer mix along with a sample-barcoded 5' primer. TCRdb reprocessing: public reads trimmed at Q25 with fastp, clones called with MiXCR, in-frame beta chains kept. Duplicate CDR3 protein sequences are folded into a single record with the most common DNA and genes. The table for this sample lists just over 800,000 distinct CDR3 sequences; approximately 59% of them were counted only once. The ten most abundant clones make up roughly 25% of the sample. The sample consisted of blood. The source is a man aged 25 to 45 in good health.

The table lists this clonotype with a few counts. The chain has TRBV12-3 or TRBV12-4 and TRBJ2-4; D may match TRBD1 or TRBD2 (5 bases each). The CDR3 spans 14 residues. Trimming removed 5 bases at V and 13 bases at J, with 21 bases between. In DNA, the CDR3 is TGTGCCAGCAGTCCTACGTGGGACCCACGAGAGCAGTACTTC. This sequence encodes CASSPTWDPREQYF.

V is TRBV4-3 and J is TRBJ2-5; 12 nucleotides line up with TRBD2. The CDR3 is 16 residues long. V trimming: 0 bases; J trimming: 6 bases; junction bases outside the gene matches: 5. Germline V lookup: CDR1 LGHNA, CDR2 YSLEER. The CDR3 DNA reads TGCGCCAGCAGCCAAGACGCTAGCGGGGGGGCGAAGACCCAGTACTTC. Translating it yields CASSQDASGGAKTQYF.

This clonotype has ten or more counts. V gene TRBV6-1 combines with J gene TRBJ1-2; D might be TRBD1 (6 bases). The CDR3 spans 15 residues. The germline V gene has CDR1 MNHNS and CDR2 SASEGT. Trimming pared 1 base from V and 4 bases from J, leaving 13 bases between. The CDR3 is CASSEGQDNFYGYTF. CDR3 nucleotides: TGTGCCAGCAGTGAAGGACAGGATAATTTCTATGGCTACACCTTC.

The rearrangement uses TRBV27 and TRBJ1-4; weak D call: TRBD1 (5 bases). Germline V gives CDR1 MNHEY, CDR2 SMNVEV (reference sequence). Between the trimmed V and J ends, which lost 7 bases and 1 base, there was a span of 13 bases. The CDR3 is 15 amino acids. The CDR3 nucleotides are TGTGCCAGCACCTCTCCCAGGGAAACTAATGAAAAACTGTTTTTT. Translating it yields CASTSPRETNEKLFF.

The chain combines TRBV28 with TRBJ2-2; D gene uncertain. The V and J ends lost 7 bases and 0 bases respectively, with 9 bases between them. From germline, CDR1 is MDHEN and CDR2 SYDVKM. The CDR3 contains 14 residues. The CDR3: CASIRRANTGELFF. The CDR3 DNA sequence: TGTGCCAGCATCCGTAGGGCGAACACCGGGGAGCTGTTTTTT.

In this sample, this clonotype turned up once. The chain combines TRBV3-1 with TRBJ1-2; no firm D call. CDR1 and CDR2 from the germline V gene are LGHDT and YNNKEL (reference sequence). The CDR3 totals 13 residues. The germline V and J ends were trimmed by 3 bases and 2 bases, with 7 bases remaining between them. CDR3 loop: CASSHQGNYGYTF. CDR3 DNA sequence: TGTGCCAGCAGCCATCAAGGGAACTATGGCTACACCTTC. The full variable domain, in which reference TRBV3-1 and TRBJ1-2 provide the parts outside the CDR3, is DTAVSQTPKYLVTQMGNDKSIKCEQNLGHDTMYWYKQDSKKFLKIMFSYNNKELIINETVPNRFSPKSPDKAHLNLHINSLELGDSAVYFCASSHQGNYGYTFGSGTRLTVV.

This clonotype was seen only a few times. The CDR3 sequence: CASSLAGGWNYEQYF. CDR3 nucleotide sequence: TGTGCCAGCAGCTTAGCTGGAGGATGGAACTACGAGCAGTACTTC. This chain links TRBV11-2 with TRBJ2-4, with D possibly being TRBD2 (5 bases). The tail of the sequence fits TRBJ2-7 better, so the J call may be wrong. CDR3 length: 15 residues. The V gene's germline CDR1 is SGHAT and CDR2 FQNNGV.

This clonotype has at least ten counts. V and J are TRBV11-2 and TRBJ2-1; 14 positions agree with TRBD2. Germline CDR1 reads SGHAT; CDR2 reads FQNNGV. This CDR3 comprises 18 residues. The V and J ends lost 5 bases and 9 bases, in that order; junction bases with no gene match: 15. This CDR3 is CASSVFSGTSGSGGEQFF. The CDR3 nucleotides are TGTGCCAGCAGCGTCTTCTCCGGGACTAGCGGGAGCGGGGGTGAGCAGTTCTTC.

This clonotype was counted only a few times. The genes are TRBV7-9 and TRBJ1-2; no reliable D call. Trimming removed 4 bases at V and 7 bases at J, with 13 bases between. From germline, CDR1 is SEHNR and CDR2 FQNEAQ (reference sequence). The CDR3 consists of 13 residues. The CDR3 DNA sequence: TGTGCCAGCAGCTCCGCGGGGAGCTCTGGCTACACCTTC. Its protein is CASSSAGSSGYTF.

As regards this clonotype: A read error may account for a junction end that differs from germline. The rearrangement links TRBV4-3 to TRBJ2-1; perhaps TRBD1 as D (6 bases). The CDR3 runs 15 residues. Germline CDR1 reads LGHNA; CDR2 reads YSLEER. DNA for the CDR3: TGCGCCAGCAGCCTAGAAGTGTCTGGACAGCCTGAGGAGTTCTTC. It specifies CASSLEVSGQPEEFF.

Only a few counts were recorded for this clonotype. The chain joins TRBV7-9 to TRBJ1-5, with D tentatively TRBD1 (6 bases). From germline, CDR1 is SEHNR and CDR2 FQNEAQ (reference sequence). Trimming removed 5 bases from V and 2 bases from J, with 10 bases in between. The CDR3 sequence is 14 residues long. The CDR3 sequence is CASSRGGGNQPQHF. The CDR3 DNA reads TGTGCCAGCAGCCGGGGGGGCGGCAATCAGCCCCAGCATTTT.

The chain combines TRBV6-5 with TRBJ2-3, with D possibly being TRBD2 (6 bases). The CDR3 has 16 residues. Trimming cost V 0 bases and J 1 base, with 11 bases left between them. Germline-derived CDR1 and CDR2 are MNHEY and SVGAGI. The CDR3 region has the DNA TGTGCCAGCAGTTACTCGAGGAGGGCGCGCACAGATACGCAGTATTTT. Translated: CASSYSRRARTDTQYF.

This clonotype was detected once. The chain is built from TRBV3-1 and TRBJ2-6, with D maybe TRBD2 (6 bases). The germline V and J ends were trimmed by 0 bases and 0 bases, with 15 bases remaining between them. Looked up from germline, CDR1 is LGHDT and CDR2 is YNNKEL (reference sequence). The CDR3 runs 19 residues. CDR3 DNA sequence: TGTGCCAGCAGCCAAGACGGGGGAACGCTAAACTCTGGGGCCAACGTCCTGACTTTC. As protein: CASSQDGGTLNSGANVLTF.

The V call is TRBV6-2 or TRBV6-3, the J call TRBJ2-1; D remains unclear. Trimming left V 2 bases short and J 8 bases short, with 16 bases between. Per the germline V gene, CDR1 is MNHEY and CDR2 is SVGEGT. The CDR3 runs 15 residues. The CDR3 reads CASSYGPPGSDEQFF. The DNA for the CDR3 is TGTGCCAGCAGTTACGGGCCGCCCGGCAGCGATGAGCAGTTCTTC.

This clonotype has ten or more counts. The chain joins TRBV28 to TRBJ2-7; TRBD1 aligns across 7 bases. V trimming: 7 bases; J trimming: 3 bases; junction bases outside the gene matches: 3. The CDR3 is made up of 12 amino acids. Germline lookup yields CDR1 MDHEN and CDR2 SYDVKM. The CDR3 DNA reads as TGTGCCAGCAAGACAGGGTACTACGAGCAGTACTTC. Translation gives CASKTGYYEQYF.

The chain combines TRBV29-1 with TRBJ2-3; no clear D. The CDR3 is 10 amino acids. V was clipped by 4 bases and J by 4 bases, with 3 bases between them. CDR1 SQVTM and CDR2 ANQGSEA come from the germline V gene. The CDR3 sequence is CSVASDTQYF. The CDR3 bases are TGCAGCGTTGCTTCAGATACGCAGTATTTT.